Presented here are 30 T cell receptor beta chains from one specimen sequenced in a study of blood T cell repertoires in COVID-19. Data came from immunoSEQ multiplex PCR; TCRdb stores just in-frame clones and leaves some out. The sample carries about 190,000 clones, over 75% recorded once. Sequencing input: peripheral blood. The receptors originated from a woman in her fifties or sixties with acute or convalescent COVID-19.

The chain recombines TRBV28 with TRBJ2-7; tentative D call: TRBD1 (6 bases). CDR3 length equals 12 residues. Trimming removed 5 bases at V and 6 bases at J, with 11 bases between. The V gene's germline CDR1 is MDHEN and CDR2 SYDVKM. In nucleotides, the CDR3 is TGTGCCAGCAGTGGAACAGGGAGCGAGCAGTACTTC. It codes for CASSGTGSEQYF.

The CDR3 loop reads CASSLDGLYSNQPQHF. CDR3 DNA sequence: TGTGCCAGCAGCTTAGACGGTCTATATAGCAATCAGCCCCAGCATTTT. This chain joins TRBV7-2 and TRBJ1-5; no firm D call. This CDR3 is built from 16 residues. The germline V gene encodes CDR1 SGHTA and CDR2 FQGNSA. Trimming took off 1 base at V and 0 bases at J, with 10 bases between the two ends.

The chain links TRBV3-1 (or the pseudogene TRBV3-2) to TRBJ2-2; TRBD2 is a possible D gene (7 bases). V was pared by 3 bases and J by 5 bases, with 16 bases between. The CDR3 spans 16 residues. Germline V CDR1 and CDR2: LGHDT, YNNKEL (reference sequence). CDR3 residues: CASSQMGGLGTGELFF. The CDR3 DNA is TGTGCCAGCAGCCAGATGGGGGGGCTCGGGACCGGGGAGCTGTTTTTT.

The rearrangement uses TRBV14 and TRBJ2-3; D is perhaps TRBD2 (6 bases). V lost 8 bases and J 2 bases, leaving 17 bases between the germline ends. CDR3 length equals 15 residues. CDR1 is SGHDN and CDR2 is FVKESK in the germline V gene. The CDR3: CASRRLGGDTDTQYF. CDR3 coding DNA: TGTGCCAGCCGCCGGTTGGGAGGAGACACAGATACGCAGTATTTT.

The chain joins TRBV5-1 to TRBJ2-1, with 9 positions matching TRBD1. J gave up 8 bases and V 4 bases, and 13 bases lay outside the gene matches. There are 16 residues in the CDR3. Germline V gene sequence: CDR1 SGHRS, CDR2 YFSETQ. This CDR3 reads CASSPTKGQGLHEQFF. CDR3 DNA: TGCGCCAGCAGCCCAACTAAGGGACAGGGCCTCCATGAGCAGTTCTTC.

The chain has TRBV30 and TRBJ1-1, with D possibly matching TRBD1 (6 bases). From germline, CDR1 is GTSNPN and CDR2 SVGIG (reference sequence). Deletions cut 4 bases from V and 7 bases from J, with 19 bases between. The CDR3 is 14 residues long. The CDR3 coding sequence is TGTGCCTGGATCCTACGAGGGGGGGGAAATGAAGCTTTCTTT. This gives the protein CAWILRGGGNEAFF.

Note on this clone: The junction and the germline gene differ at one end; a read error may be behind it. The rearrangement uses TRBV7-9 and TRBJ2-3; tentative D call: TRBD2 (6 bases). The CDR3 runs 15 residues. CDR1 SEHNR and CDR2 FQNEAQ come from the germline V gene (reference sequence). CDR3 in amino acids: CASRLAGGPGDTQYF. CDR3 nucleotide sequence: TGTGCCAGCCGCTTGGCCGGAGGGCCGGGAGATACGCAGTATTTT.

This clone was seen a few times. The chain couples TRBV18 to TRBJ1-5; D is unresolved. The CDR3 has 14 amino acids. V gave up 3 bases and J gave up 5 bases, with 11 bases separating them. Germline lookup yields CDR1 KGHSH and CDR2 LQKENI. The CDR3 sequence: CASSPYSVDQPQHF. CDR3 DNA sequence: TGTGCCAGCTCACCTTACTCGGTGGATCAGCCCCAGCATTTT.

The V and J genes are TRBV7-2 and TRBJ2-4; tentatively, D is TRBD2 (7 bases). V gave up 1 base and J gave up 7 bases, with 14 bases separating them. The CDR3 totals 15 residues. Germline V gene sequence: CDR1 SGHTA, CDR2 FQGNSA. The CDR3 sequence: CASSLGGGGRNIQYF. CDR3 nucleotides: TGTGCCAGCAGCTTAGGGGGCGGGGGCCGTAACATTCAGTACTTC. The complete variable domain, with remaining parts taken from reference TRBV7-2 and TRBJ2-4, reads GAGVSQSPSNKVTEKGKDVELRCDPISGHTALYWYRQSLGQGLEFLIYFQGNSAPDKSGLPSDRFSAERTGGSVSTLTIQRTQQEDSAVYLCASSLGGGGRNIQYFGAGTRLSVL.

This rearrangement joins TRBV28 to TRBJ1-6; the D is unclear. From germline, CDR1 is MDHEN and CDR2 SYDVKM. The CDR3 spans 13 residues. The DNA of the CDR3 is TGTGCGACGAGGCCGGTCCATAATTCACCCCTCCACTTT. Translating gives CATRPVHNSPLHF.

This chain connects TRBV7-9 to TRBJ2-5, with D possibly being TRBD2 (5 bases). The CDR3 is made up of 15 amino acids. Germline CDR1 and CDR2: SEHNR and FQNEAQ (reference sequence). V lost 1 base to trimming and J lost 1 base, with 10 bases between them. The CDR3 protein is CASSLEGLAQETQYF. The CDR3 DNA reads as TGTGCCAGCAGCTTAGAAGGGCTAGCCCAAGAGACCCAGTACTTC.

This clone was counted a few times. The gene calls are TRBV10-1 and TRBJ2-1; 10 bases align to TRBD2. With V trimmed by 3 bases and J by 7 bases, 9 bases remained unmatched. Germline CDR1 and CDR2: WNHNN and SYGVQD (reference sequence). The CDR3 length is 16 residues. The CDR3 nucleotides read TGCGCCAGCAGTGAAATTAGGCTAGCGGGGGTAAATGAGCAGTTCTTC. Protein product: CASSEIRLAGVNEQFF.

The J gene is TRBJ1-1, the V gene TRBV10-3; TRBD1 is a possible D gene (5 bases). In germline, CDR1 is ENHRY, CDR2 SYGVKD. V was clipped by 10 bases and J by 5 bases, with 20 bases between them. The CDR3 contains 14 residues. CDR3: CATLDSGSSTEAFF. In DNA, the CDR3 is TGTGCCACCCTAGACAGCGGGAGTTCTACTGAAGCTTTCTTT.

This clone showed up just once. This chain links TRBV5-1 with TRBJ2-7, with TRBD2 matching over 7 bases. The CDR3 runs to 15 residues. V gave up 2 bases and J gave up 2 bases; unmatched junction bases: 7. Germline CDR1 and CDR2: SGHRS and YFSETQ. CDR3 DNA sequence: TGCGCCAGCAGCTTCAATGCGGGAGAACCCTACGAGCAGTACTTC. Translation gives CASSFNAGEPYEQYF.

This clone was detected only a few times. In nucleotides, the CDR3 is TGTGCCAGCAGTGAGTTCTACAATGAGCAGTTCTTC. This sequence encodes CASSEFYNEQFF. V usage is TRBV12-3 or TRBV12-4 and J usage is TRBJ2-1; no firm D call. The V gene lost 5 bases and the J gene lost 3 bases, with 5 bases spanning the gap. This CDR3 contains 12 residues.

This sequence joins TRBV29-1 and TRBJ1-2; 7 bases are a match to TRBD1. J was trimmed by 4 bases and V by 7 bases; bases with no gene match: 15. The CDR3 covers 15 residues. Germline V lookup: CDR1 SQVTM, CDR2 ANQGSEA. The CDR3 bases are TGCAGCGCCATGAGCGTGGCACAGGGGACCTATGGCTACACCTTC. This encodes CSAMSVAQGTYGYTF.

This clone was detected only once. The chain couples TRBV14 to TRBJ1-6; 7 bases agree with TRBD1. The V segment lost 5 bases and the J segment 9 bases; nucleotides outside the gene matches: 7. Per germline, CDR1 SGHDN and CDR2 FVKESK. This CDR3 contains 14 residues. The DNA for the CDR3 is TGTGCCAGCAGCAGGGGGCCCGGCCTTTCACCCCTCCACTTT. It is translated as CASSRGPGLSPLHF.

The genes are TRBV23-1 and TRBJ1-2; no definite D call. TRBV23-1 is an open reading frame whose function is uncertain. V was cut by 2 bases and J by 3 bases, with 4 bases left in between. CDR3 size: 12 residues. This CDR3 reads CASSQGHYGYTF. For the CDR3, the DNA is TGCGCCAGCAGTCAAGGGCACTATGGCTACACCTTC.

This clone appeared a single time. The J gene is TRBJ2-7, the V gene TRBV11-2; TRBD1 matches at 10 bases. Trimming cost V 3 bases and J 5 bases; bases outside gene matches: 7. Germline V gives CDR1 SGHAT, CDR2 FQNNGV. This CDR3 is 15 amino acids long. The CDR3 loop reads CASSFAPGQGNEQYF. Here the CDR3 DNA reads TGTGCCAGCAGCTTTGCTCCGGGACAGGGGAACGAGCAGTACTTC.

The chain employs TRBV9 and TRBJ2-7, with D perhaps matching TRBD1 (6 bases). With 4 bases removed from V and 0 bases from J, the gap between germline ends came to 14 bases. Per germline, CDR1 SGDLS and CDR2 YYNGEE. This CDR3 is built from 15 residues. The CDR3, as DNA: TGTGCCAGCAGCCTCCGGGACACAAGCTCCTACGAGCAGTACTTC. The encoded protein is CASSLRDTSSYEQYF.

The chain links TRBV6-2 or TRBV6-3 to TRBJ2-7; D might be TRBD1 (6 bases). Trimming pared 2 bases from V and 2 bases from J, leaving 13 bases between. The CDR3 sequence is 15 residues long. Looked up from germline, CDR1 is MNHEY and CDR2 is SVGEGT. The CDR3 region has the DNA TGTGCCAGCAGTTACAGGGGGACCCTTACCTACGAGCAGTACTTC. Protein: CASSYRGTLTYEQYF.

V is TRBV15 and J is TRBJ2-1; TRBD1 might be the D (6 bases). Germline lookup yields CDR1 LNHNV and CDR2 YYDKDF (reference sequence). The V end lost 2 bases, the J end lost 3 bases, and 11 bases lay between the germline ends. The CDR3 has 15 residues. The CDR3 spells CATSRLTGDYNEQFF. CDR3 DNA sequence: TGTGCCACCAGCAGACTGACAGGAGACTACAATGAGCAGTTCTTC.

Only a few counts were recorded for this clone. The rearrangement links TRBV30 to TRBJ1-3, with 7 bases lining up with TRBD1. Trimming cost V 4 bases and J 2 bases; bases outside gene matches: 5. In germline, CDR1 is GTSNPN, CDR2 SVGIG (reference sequence). The length of the CDR3 is 14 residues. CDR3 nucleotide sequence: TGTGCCTGGACCCTGGGGACAGCTGGAAACACCATATATTTT. It translates to CAWTLGTAGNTIYF.

The chain joins TRBV29-1 to TRBJ2-7; 8 bases match TRBD1. Losses at the gene ends were 7 bases for V and 3 bases for J; bases not matched to a gene: 5. Germline CDR1 and CDR2: SQVTM and ANQGSEA. The CDR3 length is 12 residues. The CDR3 sequence: CSGGTGFYEQYF. The DNA of the CDR3 is TGCAGCGGGGGGACAGGTTTCTACGAGCAGTACTTC.

This clone came up a few times. At one end the junction does not follow the germline gene, possibly because of a read error. The genes are TRBV7-7 and TRBJ2-1; 8 positions agree with TRBD1. The CDR3 consists of 12 residues. CDR1 SSHAT and CDR2 FNYEAQ come from the germline V gene (reference sequence). In DNA, the CDR3 is TGTGCTAGCAGCTTGACAGGGGATGAGCAGTTCTTC. Translating gives CASSLTGDEQFF.

The chain has TRBV7-2 and TRBJ2-7; 7 bases are a match to TRBD1. The CDR3 covers 16 residues. Trimming cost V 3 bases and J 2 bases; bases outside gene matches: 10. In germline, CDR1 is SGHTA, CDR2 FQGNSA. In nucleotides, the CDR3 is TGTGCCAGCAGCTTCCATCAGGGGACAGCCCCCTACGAGCAGTACTTC. This sequence encodes CASSFHQGTAPYEQYF.

A single count supports this clone. The chain uses TRBV5-8 and TRBJ2-3; TRBD2 matches 12 bases. This CDR3 spans 15 amino acids. Germline V gene data show CDR1 as SGHTS and CDR2 as YDEGEE. The V gene end was trimmed by 3 bases and the J gene end by 3 bases; junction bases not matched to a gene: 2. CDR3 nucleotides: TGTGCCAGCAGCTCCCTAGCGGGAGGGACAGATACGCAGTATTTT. This translates into CASSSLAGGTDTQYF.

As concerns this clone: The DNA is left out, because the CDR3 cannot be placed on it with certainty; the CDR3 is given as TCRdb lists it. The CDR3 sequence: CASSFGQGAATF. The chain links TRBV7-2 to TRBJ1-2; the table assigns TRBD1, which was not confirmed against the DNA. Germline CDR1 SGHTA, CDR2 FQGNSA. The CDR3 contains 12 residues when both ends are counted.

This clone was seen a few times. The CDR3 loop is CASRDRVTEAFF. CDR3 nucleotide sequence: TGTGCCAGCAGGGACAGGGTCACTGAAGCTTTCTTT. The chain couples TRBV28 to TRBJ1-1; the match to TRBD1 covers 8 bases. The germline V gene has CDR1 MDHEN and CDR2 SYDVKM. The V and J ends lost 6 bases and 4 bases, in that order; junction bases with no gene match: 1. The CDR3 has 12 amino acids.

In its sample, this clone was seen once. This chain links TRBV6-6 with TRBJ2-2; 8 nucleotides agree with TRBD2. The J segment lost 4 bases and the V segment lost 8 bases, leaving 9 bases of the junction unmatched. This CDR3 contains 15 residues. Per the germline V gene, CDR1 is MNHNY and CDR2 is SVGAGI (reference sequence). The CDR3 coding sequence is TGTGCCAGCGGTGAGCGGGGGCAAGGCACCGGGGAGCTGTTTTTT. The encoded protein is CASGERGQGTGELFF.